The source of this T cell receptor (beta chain) is a study of blood T cells in healthy people across ages (dated by TCRdb to between 2014 and 2017). Describing the broader study: In model experiments, roughly one uniquely barcoded TCR beta cDNA molecule per two T cells was captured by template switching. Age-related changes in TCR beta repertoire diversity were measured in the study by deep sequencing normalized with unique cDNA molecular identifiers. The donors were split into four age groups: young (average around 17 years), middle-aged (39), aged (62) and long-lived (more than 80). Donors of different ages were randomly distributed across sequencing lanes to avoid experimental bias. For two donors (one aged 18 to 30 and one aged 80 or older), the study analyzed two additional independent replicas of 1 million unique cDNA reads from the same blood draw. General findings and caveats noted by the study authors: Observed TCR beta diversity correlated strongly with the percentage of naive T cells measured by flow cytometry. Observed TCR beta diversity per million T cells fell roughly linearly with age, and a significant reduction was already apparent by age roughly 40. Because profiling used bulk unsorted PBMCs, naive and antigen-experienced compartments could not be compared conclusively. Compared with the aged group, the long-lived group had more naive CD4+ T cells, fewer expanded clones and increased TCR diversity, a pattern suggesting age selection. Total diversity estimates from one million sequenced T cells were considered lower bounds and underestimates. Donor CMV infection status was unknown, potentially confounding age-related changes in expanded clonotypes.

Systemically healthy Caucasian individuals from Russia, some 36 in total and aged about 6 to 95 years, were included as donors. Approximately 9.3 milliliters of peripheral blood were collected from each donor into EDTA-treated Vacutainer tubes. Ficoll-Paque density-gradient centrifugation was used to isolate PBMCs, with at least 6 million per sample. Trizol reagent was used to extract total RNA from the PBMCs, yielding at least 6 micrograms per sample. For every donor, flow cytometry on a PBMC aliquot measured the percentage of naive CD45RAhigh/CD27high T cells. CDR3 length: 13 amino acids, cysteine to phenylalanine. Here the CDR3 DNA is all that survives: 39 bases in frame from base 1. At the junction V is shortened by 1 base and J by 4 bases, with 5 bases in between. CDR1 KGHDR and CDR2 SFDVKD are derived from the germline V gene. Libraries were constructed by 5' RACE. This sample was sequenced with an Illumina HiSeq 2500. A second about 6 to 11 cycle PCR used a sample-barcoded 5' primer and a J-beta primer mix. A template-switch 5' adaptor carrying 12 random nucleotides introduced a unique molecular identifier onto each TCR beta cDNA molecule. Each sample yielded at least 2.5 million CDR3-containing paired-end reads. First-strand cDNA was synthesized from all RNA with the Mint cDNA synthesis kit, primed by a TRBC-specific oligonucleotide. Following uracil-DNA glycosylase treatment, a first 18-cycle PCR with universal primers M1SS and BC2_uni_R was performed on all cDNA. The study's own analysis went as follows. For normalization, 1 million high-quality reads were randomly selected from each sample, with every read carrying a distinct molecular identifier. Reads with shared molecular identifiers were discarded instead of being binned into consensus sequences. MiTCR, with a Q25 quality threshold and the strictest error-elimination algorithm, was used for CDR3 identification, clonotype clustering and error correction. A nonparametric unseen species model using Euler transformation provided a lower-bound estimate of total TCR beta diversity. TCRdb reworked the public reads: Q25 trimming with fastp, MiXCR clone assembly, productive beta chains retained. Rows are unified per CDR3 protein, each entry keeping the most common DNA and genes. TCRdb's processing, not the authors', yielded these V and J calls. Within this sample are around 1.5 million distinct CDR3 sequences, with around two fifths of them counted one time only. The top ten hold 7.9% of the sample.

On this clonotype itself: Which antigen it targets is not known. No base-level quality is on record; no much larger clone is a single base apart.

The sequencing input was blood. Recombination joined TRBV24-1 with TRBJ2-3; the D gene assignment is ambiguous. This receptor was identified in a woman between 18 and 29 years old in good health. The bases are TGTGCCACCAGTGATTTCCGGGCAGATACGCAGTATTTT. This yields the protein CATSDFRADTQYF.